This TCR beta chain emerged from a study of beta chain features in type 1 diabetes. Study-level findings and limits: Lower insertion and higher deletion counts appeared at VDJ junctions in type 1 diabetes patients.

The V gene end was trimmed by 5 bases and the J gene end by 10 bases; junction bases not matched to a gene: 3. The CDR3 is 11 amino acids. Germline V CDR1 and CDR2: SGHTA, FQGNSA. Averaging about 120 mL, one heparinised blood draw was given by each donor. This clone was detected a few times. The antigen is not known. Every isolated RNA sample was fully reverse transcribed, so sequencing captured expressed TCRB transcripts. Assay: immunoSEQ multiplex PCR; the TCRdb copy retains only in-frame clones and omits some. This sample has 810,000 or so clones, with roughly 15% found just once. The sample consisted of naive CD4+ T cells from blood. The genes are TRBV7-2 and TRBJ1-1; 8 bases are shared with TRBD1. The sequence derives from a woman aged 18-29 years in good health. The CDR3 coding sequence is TGTGCCAGCAGCCCGGACAGGGTAGCTTTCTTT. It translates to CASSPDRVAFF.